The rows below give T cell receptor beta chains drawn from one sample of a study. TCRdb re-called the RT-PCR reads with MiXCR, one entry per CDR3 protein. The sample consists of hundreds of thousands of distinct CDR3 sequences, 14% of them appearing once. Material for sequencing was memory CD4+ T cells from blood. The receptors shown here come from a female donor in good health, serving as a healthy control. CDR3s include the opening cysteine and the closing phenylalanine or tryptophan. D genes are given only for firm matches. Clone size is shown for a subset of rows, as once, few, many or a class of expanded clone.

j_gene: TRBJ2-2; len: 16; v_gene: TRBV7-2; abundance: many; d_gene: NA; CDR3aa: CASSPNTGAGTGELFF; CDR3nt: TGTGCCAGCAGCCCGAACACAGGGGCGGGGACCGGGGAGCTGTTTTTT
j_gene: TRBJ2-1; len: 15; v_gene: TRBV9; abundance: few; d_gene: NA; CDR3aa: CASSDSGTHVFSQFF; CDR3nt: TGTGCCAGCAGCGATTCCGGGACCCACGTTTTTTCGCAGTTCTTC
j_gene: TRBJ1-6; len: 16; v_gene: TRBV5-1; abundance: NA; d_gene: NA; CDR3aa: CASSSSAGHGNSPLHF; CDR3nt: TGCGCCAGCAGCTCGTCCGCCGGGCATGGCAATTCACCCCTCCACTTT
j_gene: TRBJ2-6; len: 15; v_gene: TRBV5-1; abundance: few; d_gene: NA; CDR3aa: CASSLGSIGANVLTF; CDR3nt: TGCGCCAGCAGCTTGGGTTCTATCGGGGCCAACGTCCTGACTTTC
j_gene: TRBJ1-5; len: 14; v_gene: TRBV20-1; abundance: many; d_gene: TRBD1; CDR3aa: CSATGTGSMRPQHF; CDR3nt: TGCAGCGCTACTGGGACAGGGTCAATGCGGCCCCAGCATTTT
j_gene: TRBJ1-2; len: 13; v_gene: TRBV3-1; abundance: few; d_gene: NA; CDR3aa: CASSQADYYGYTF; CDR3nt: TGTGCCAGCAGCCAAGCGGATTACTATGGCTACACCTTC
j_gene: TRBJ2-1; len: 18; v_gene: TRBV24-1; abundance: few; d_gene: TRBD2; CDR3aa: CATSGYTSGRALGNEQFF; CDR3nt: TGTGCCACCAGTGGCTATACTAGCGGGAGGGCCCTCGGCAATGAGCAGTTCTTC
j_gene: TRBJ1-2; len: 14; v_gene: TRBV7-9; abundance: NA; d_gene: NA; CDR3aa: CASSRGRPNNGYTF; CDR3nt: TGTGCCAGCAGCCGCGGACGCCCTAATAATGGCTACACCTTC
j_gene: TRBJ1-5; len: 15; v_gene: TRBV27; abundance: NA; d_gene: NA; CDR3aa: CASSFRGASNQPQHF; CDR3nt: TGTGCCAGCAGTTTCCGGGGGGCGAGCAATCAGCCCCAGCATTTT
j_gene: TRBJ1-2; len: 13; v_gene: TRBV3-1; abundance: NA; d_gene: NA; CDR3aa: CASTFVRTYGYTF; CDR3nt: TGTGCCAGCACCTTCGTACGGACCTATGGCTACACCTTC
j_gene: TRBJ2-7; len: 15; v_gene: TRBV12-3/TRBV12-4; abundance: few; d_gene: NA; CDR3aa: CASSDQGGISYEQYF; CDR3nt: TGTGCCAGCAGTGACCAGGGGGGTATCTCCTACGAGCAGTACTTC
j_gene: TRBJ1-1; len: 14; v_gene: TRBV2; abundance: many; d_gene: TRBD1; CDR3aa: CASSDGRGDTEAFF; CDR3nt: TGTGCCAGCAGTGATGGCAGGGGGGACACTGAAGCTTTCTTT
j_gene: TRBJ1-1; len: 14; v_gene: TRBV4-1; abundance: few; d_gene: TRBD1; CDR3aa: CASSPTGGKGKAFF; CDR3nt: TGCGCCAGCAGCCCGACAGGGGGCAAAGGGAAAGCTTTCTTT
j_gene: TRBJ1-3; len: 15; v_gene: TRBV6-5; abundance: many; d_gene: NA; CDR3aa: CASSYSGASGNTIYF; CDR3nt: TGTGCCAGCAGTTACTCTGGGGCCTCTGGAAACACCATATATTTT
j_gene: TRBJ2-7; len: 16; v_gene: TRBV5-6; abundance: many; d_gene: TRBD2; CDR3aa: CASSFDSGSGRYEQYF; CDR3nt: TGTGCCAGCAGCTTCGATAGCGGGTCGGGCCGGTACGAGCAGTACTTC
j_gene: TRBJ2-2; len: 16; v_gene: TRBV20-1; abundance: few; d_gene: TRBD2; CDR3aa: CSASLTSGRLTGELFF; CDR3nt: TGCAGTGCCTCACTGACTAGCGGGAGGTTAACCGGGGAGCTGTTTTTT
j_gene: TRBJ2-3; len: 16; v_gene: TRBV7-2; abundance: few; d_gene: TRBD2; CDR3aa: CASSLGAAGRTDTQYF; CDR3nt: TGTGCCAGCAGCTTAGGGGCAGCGGGGCGCACAGATACGCAGTATTTT
j_gene: TRBJ1-2; len: 16; v_gene: TRBV6-6; abundance: many; d_gene: TRBD1; CDR3aa: CASMATSRGQGDGYTF; CDR3nt: TGTGCCAGCATGGCCACCTCCCGGGGACAGGGGGATGGCTACACCTTC
j_gene: TRBJ2-5; len: 12; v_gene: TRBV20-1; abundance: few; d_gene: NA; CDR3aa: CSALLRSQTQYF; CDR3nt: TGCAGTGCTCTTCTCAGGAGCCAGACCCAGTACTTC
j_gene: TRBJ2-7; len: 12; v_gene: TRBV27; abundance: many; d_gene: TRBD1; CDR3aa: CASTDRAYEQYF; CDR3nt: TGTGCCAGCACCGACAGGGCCTACGAGCAGTACTTC
j_gene: TRBJ2-3; len: 15; v_gene: TRBV20-1; abundance: many; d_gene: TRBD1; CDR3aa: CSAPRDRVPQSTQYF; CDR3nt: TGCAGTGCTCCCCGGGACAGAGTACCACAGAGTACGCAGTATTTT
j_gene: TRBJ2-5; len: 16; v_gene: TRBV9; abundance: NA; d_gene: TRBD2; CDR3aa: CASSLGAGGRQETQYF; CDR3nt: TGTGCCAGCAGCTTGGGAGCGGGAGGAAGGCAAGAGACCCAGTACTTC
j_gene: TRBJ2-7; len: 16; v_gene: TRBV7-6; abundance: NA; d_gene: NA; CDR3aa: CASSPQGTLLRDEQYF; CDR3nt: TGTGCCAGCAGCCCCCAGGGCACACTCCTACGTGACGAGCAGTACTTC
j_gene: TRBJ2-1; len: 13; v_gene: TRBV30; abundance: NA; d_gene: NA; CDR3aa: CAFHNGISNEQFF; CDR3nt: TGTGCCTTCCACAACGGGATCTCGAATGAGCAGTTCTTC
j_gene: TRBJ2-7; len: 13; v_gene: TRBV7-2; abundance: few; d_gene: NA; CDR3aa: CASSPPLNYEQYF; CDR3nt: TGTGCCAGCAGCCCCCCCCTGAACTACGAGCAGTACTTC
j_gene: TRBJ1-4; len: 13; v_gene: TRBV20-1; abundance: many; d_gene: NA; CDR3aa: CSALRTADEKLFF; CDR3nt: TGCAGTGCTCTCCGGACGGCCGATGAAAAACTGTTTTTT
j_gene: TRBJ2-5; len: 14; v_gene: TRBV19; abundance: NA; d_gene: NA; CDR3aa: CASSGGRRIETQYF; CDR3nt: TGTGCCAGTAGTGGAGGACGGAGGATCGAGACCCAGTACTTC
j_gene: TRBJ2-1; len: 17; v_gene: TRBV24-1; abundance: few; d_gene: TRBD2; CDR3aa: CATSDFLAGGPGNEQFF; CDR3nt: TGTGCCACCAGTGATTTCCTAGCGGGAGGGCCGGGGAATGAGCAGTTCTTC